A selection of T cell receptor beta chains follows, all from one sample in a study of T-cell memory formation after mild COVID-19. TCRdb redid the calling of the 5' RACE reads with MiXCR, one entry per CDR3 protein. Here the sample spans 350,000 to 500,000 distinct CDR3 sequences, around 20% being singletons. What was sequenced was PBMCs or a T cell subset sorted from them (not recorded which). Source of these receptors: an adult woman who had mild COVID-19 (a few samples of this study predate the infection). Cell type and time point are not known. The CDR3 runs from the conserved cysteine through the conserved F or W. A D gene is named only where the DNA matches it firmly. A row's size may be missing; if present it is once, few, many or a size class.

.,TRBJ2-7,.,TRBV27,CASSPGIMYEQYF,TGTGCCAGCTCCCCCGGGATTATGTACGAGCAGTACTTC
.,TRBJ2-7,.,TRBV10-3,CAISASGAYEQYF,TGTGCCATCAGTGCGTCAGGGGCCTACGAGCAGTACTTC
.,TRBJ1-5,.,TRBV19,CASSFGARLPGDQPQHF,TGTGCCAGTAGTTTCGGGGCTAGGCTCCCGGGGGATCAGCCCCAGCATTTT
.,TRBJ1-1,.,TRBV4-1,CASSHTGEAFF,TGCGCCAGCAGCCATACCGGTGAAGCTTTCTTT
TRBD2,TRBJ2-5,.,TRBV29-1,CSVEGGGLGSETQYF,TGCAGCGTTGAAGGTGGGGGACTAGGATCGGAGACCCAGTACTTC
.,TRBJ1-1,many,TRBV12-3/TRBV12-4,CASTLFGGEAFF,TGTGCCAGCACCCTATTCGGAGGGGAAGCTTTCTTT
.,TRBJ2-7,.,TRBV25-1,CASTETGDEQYF,TGTGCCAGCACCGAGACTGGGGACGAGCAGTACTTC
.,TRBJ1-5,.,TRBV6-5,CASSSTGGPGQPQHF,TGTGCCAGCAGTTCTACGGGCGGTCCGGGTCAGCCCCAGCATTTT
.,TRBJ1-3,few,TRBV5-1,CASSTGQHSGNTIYF,TGCGCCAGCAGCACCGGACAGCACTCTGGAAACACCATATATTTT
TRBD2,TRBJ2-3,.,TRBV6-5,CASSYRRGSTDTQYF,TGTGCCAGCAGTTACAGGCGGGGGAGCACAGATACGCAGTATTTT
.,TRBJ2-1,many,TRBV24-1,CATSDSYQTLQHEFF,TGTGCCACCAGTGATTCCTATCAGACACTGCAGCACGAGTTCTTC
TRBD1,TRBJ1-1,.,TRBV4-1,CASSQDWDRGLVAFF,TGCGCCAGCAGCCAAGATTGGGACAGGGGGCTGGTAGCTTTCTTT
.,TRBJ2-1,few,TRBV11-3,CASSLSIAGVNEQFF,TGTGCCAGCAGCTTAAGTATTGCTGGTGTCAATGAGCAGTTCTTC
TRBD1,TRBJ2-2,few,TRBV24-1,CATQDRARNTGELFF,TGTGCCACCCAGGACAGGGCTCGGAACACCGGGGAGCTGTTTTTT
.,TRBJ2-3,.,TRBV12-3/TRBV12-4,CASSLWTGSTDTQYF,TGTGCCAGCAGTCTGTGGACCGGGAGCACAGATACGCAGTATTTT
TRBD2,TRBJ2-2,.,TRBV6-6,CASSKTSGGTGELFF,TGTGCCAGCAGTAAGACTAGCGGGGGGACCGGGGAGCTGTTTTTT
.,TRBJ2-3,many,TRBV15,CATSKGEPRTDTQYF,TGTGCCACCAGCAAGGGTGAGCCACGCACAGATACGCAGTATTTT
.,TRBJ2-3,.,TRBV7-9,CASTRVQDTQYF,TGTGCCAGCACCAGGGTCCAAGATACGCAGTATTTT
TRBD1,TRBJ1-5,few,TRBV7-9,CASSPEGSGGLQPQHF,TGTGCCAGCAGCCCGGAGGGTTCAGGGGGGCTACAGCCCCAGCATTTT
TRBD2,TRBJ2-7,.,TRBV18,CASSPPSTSGGAKQYF,TGTGCCAGCTCACCACCGTCGACTAGCGGGGGTGCCAAGCAGTACTTC
.,TRBJ2-5,many,TRBV12-3/TRBV12-4,CASSDTNQETQYF,TGTGCCAGCAGTGACACCAATCAAGAGACCCAGTACTTC
.,TRBJ1-2,.,TRBV7-3,CASSLSAVTNYGYTF,TGTGCCAGCAGCTTAAGCGCAGTTACTAACTATGGCTACACCTTC
.,TRBJ1-5,.,TRBV27,CASSLGGAHNQPQHF,TGTGCCAGCAGTTTGGGAGGGGCGCACAATCAGCCCCAGCATTTT
.,TRBJ1-2,few,TRBV30,CAWSPGDYGYTF,TGTGCCTGGAGTCCCGGTGACTATGGCTACACCTTC
.,TRBJ1-1,.,TRBV7-3,CASSLGPSGVEAFF,TGTGCCAGCAGCTTAGGGCCCAGTGGGGTTGAAGCTTTCTTT
.,TRBJ2-1,few,TRBV7-9,CASSYDSYEQFF,TGTGCCAGCAGCTACGACAGCTATGAGCAGTTCTTC
.,TRBJ2-7,once,TRBV5-1,CASSVRHYEQYF,TGCGCCAGCAGCGTACGGCACTACGAGCAGTACTTC
TRBD1,TRBJ1-1,few,TRBV7-9,CASSFGTGINTEAFF,TGTGCCAGCAGCTTCGGGACAGGGATAAACACTGAAGCTTTCTTT
.,TRBJ1-4,many,TRBV4-2,CASSQDRQGGEKLFF,TGTGCCAGCAGCCAAGATAGGCAGGGCGGTGAAAAACTGTTTTTT
TRBD1,TRBJ2-1,few,TRBV29-1,CSVSSGQGDEQFF,TGCAGCGTCTCCTCCGGACAGGGCGATGAGCAGTTCTTC
.,TRBJ2-7,few,TRBV5-1,CASSLPQGGSYEQYF,TGCGCCAGCAGCTTGCCGCAGGGCGGGTCCTACGAGCAGTACTTC
TRBD2,TRBJ2-5,few,TRBV6-6,CASSSKGLAGRETQYF,TGTGCCAGCAGTTCCAAGGGACTAGCGGGGCGTGAGACCCAGTACTTC
.,TRBJ1-5,few,TRBV21-1,CASTTSTGGKNQPQHF,TGTGCCAGCACCACTTCGACAGGGGGCAAAAATCAGCCCCAGCATTTT
TRBD1,TRBJ2-2,.,TRBV9,CASSAPRDRGTDGELFF,TGTGCCAGCAGCGCCCCCCGGGACAGGGGGACCGACGGGGAGCTGTTTTTT
.,TRBJ1-2,.,TRBV20-1,CSAYSGESYGYTF,TGCAGTGCCTATTCGGGGGAGAGCTATGGCTACACCTTC
.,TRBJ2-2,.,TRBV12-3/TRBV12-4,CASSYTGTTNTGELFF,TGTGCCAGCAGCTACACAGGGACTACAAACACCGGGGAGCTGTTTTTT
TRBD2,TRBJ2-1,.,TRBV7-3,CASSLIGSGRDNEQFF,TGTGCCAGCAGCTTAATAGGCAGCGGGAGGGACAATGAGCAGTTCTTC